This paragraph covers one T cell receptor beta chain sequence. This entry is derived from a study of control samples from healthy donors and cancer patients. The table came from immunoSEQ multiplex PCR; TCRdb's copy has only in-frame clones and leaves some out. The sample contains around 230,000 clones, roughly 94% of which appear only once. CDR3 length: 15 amino acids. CDR1 is LGHNA and CDR2 is YSLEER in the germline V gene. V shed 4 bases, J shed 5 bases, and the junction held 7 bases outside the gene matches. The specimen was blood. V is TRBV4-3 and J is TRBJ2-5, with 10 bases matching TRBD2. This TCR was sampled from a man in his fifties in good health. CDR3 region: CASSRQRGGTETQYF. CDR3 in DNA: TGCGCCAGCAGCCGGCAGCGGGGGGGTACCGAGACCCAGTACTTC.